This T cell receptor (beta chain) was sequenced in a study of cytotoxic CD8 clonotypes in ibrutinib-treated CLL. Study information: IGHV unmutated fewer than 18; relapsed/refractory 11; treatment-naive more than 14. Samples showed on average around 260,000 productive templates and tens of thousands of productive rearrangements. Study-level points and caveats: Public clonotypes were seen rarely and were contracted or stable on treatment. Clonality correlated strongly with circulating CD8+ T cells and exceeded age-matched healthy donors at baseline.

Only in-frame clones appear in the TCRdb table, and some are missing; sequencing was by immunoSEQ multiplex PCR. Altogether nearly 25,000 clones are present, 55% to 85% being singletons, with the ten largest covering around 44%. The V end was cut by 5 bases, the J end by 10 bases, with 9 bases between. CDR3 length: 11 residues. The germline V gene encodes CDR1 SNHLY and CDR2 FYNNEI. This clone is a singleton in its sample. What it recognizes is unknown. Specimen: PBMCs, collected after 12 months of ibrutinib treatment. This sequence joins TRBV2 and TRBJ2-1, with D possibly matching TRBD1 (5 bases). This receptor was taken from a human donor with chronic lymphocytic leukemia. The CDR3 DNA reads TGTGCCAGCAGTCACAGGCCCGAGCAGTTCTTC. It encodes CASSHRPEQFF.